The 29 T cell receptor beta chains in this list originate from one sample, sequenced in a study of T-cell memory formation after mild COVID-19 (dated by TCRdb to the early 2020s). Library preparation used 5' RACE. The run used an Illumina NovaSeq 6000. TCRdb passed the public sequencing reads through fastp at Q25 and MiXCR, retaining productive beta sequences. Each entry is one CDR3 protein sequence, shown with its most common DNA and genes. The sample yields 85,000 to 130,000 distinct CDR3 sequences; approximately 13% were counted once. The leading ten clones occupy around 27% of the sample. The sequenced sample was PBMCs or a T cell subset sorted from them (not recorded which). The receptors were sampled from an adult woman who had mild COVID-19 (a few samples of this study predate the infection). The sample titles of this study are shuffled in the database, so cell type and time point are left out; the donor was told from shared clones.

This clonotype occurred a few times. V usage is TRBV4-2 and J usage is TRBJ1-2; D is unresolved. Trimming removed 4 bases at V and 6 bases at J, with 18 bases between. The CDR3 has 15 amino acids. CDR1 LGHNA and CDR2 YNFKEQ come from the germline V gene. CDR3 sequence (DNA): TGTGCCAGCAGCCTGCCTTTGGGAGGGCAGAATGGCTACACCTTC. Amino acid sequence: CASSLPLGGQNGYTF.

J is TRBJ2-7 and V is TRBV3-1; 9 bases map to TRBD1. Germline CDR1 and CDR2: LGHDT and YNNKEL (reference sequence). The V and J ends lost 3 bases and 6 bases, in that order; junction bases with no gene match: 9. The CDR3 extends over 15 amino acids. CDR3 nucleotide sequence: TGTGCCAGCAGCCATCTCGGGACAGGGAATCCCGAGCAGTACTTC. Translating gives CASSHLGTGNPEQYF.

This clonotype has more than one count but fewer than ten. The chain employs TRBV11-2 and TRBJ2-1; 7 bases fit TRBD1. Germline V gene sequence: CDR1 SGHAT, CDR2 FQNNGV. The ends lost 5 bases at V and 4 bases at J; junction bases unmatched: 5. The CDR3 is 14 residues long. CDR3 amino acids: CASSPGQVYNEQFF. Written as DNA, the CDR3 is TGTGCCAGCAGCCCCGGACAGGTATACAATGAGCAGTTCTTC.

This clonotype was seen only a few times. This chain connects TRBV20-1 to TRBJ2-7; 12 bases map to TRBD2. V was clipped by 0 bases and J by 4 bases; unmatched bases: 4. Germline assignment: CDR1 DFQATT and CDR2 SNEGSKA (reference sequence). This CDR3 is built from 15 residues. This CDR3 reads CSARDGTSGRYEQYF. The CDR3 region has the DNA TGCAGTGCTAGAGATGGAACTAGCGGGAGGTACGAGCAGTACTTC.

This chain connects TRBV2 to TRBJ2-7; D gene unclear. The CDR3 totals 15 residues. Deletions cut 3 bases from V and 0 bases from J, with 12 bases between. CDR1 is SNHLY and CDR2 is FYNNEI in the germline V gene. Here the CDR3 reads CASSEAPESSYEQYF. Written as DNA, the CDR3 is TGTGCCAGCAGTGAGGCTCCAGAGAGCTCCTACGAGCAGTACTTC.

This clonotype was seen ten or more times. This chain joins TRBV4-2 and TRBJ2-7; D is uncertain. The CDR3 covers 12 residues. V was pared by 2 bases and J by 3 bases, with 5 bases between. Germline V gene data show CDR1 as LGHNA and CDR2 as YNFKEQ. CDR3 DNA: TGTGCCAGCAGCCAAATGGGCTACGAGCAGTACTTC. This translates into CASSQMGYEQYF.

This clonotype was recorded a few times. For the CDR3, the DNA is TGTGCCAGCAGCCAAGAGGTCAGGGGCTTTGGAAACACCATATATTTT. It specifies CASSQEVRGFGNTIYF. V gene TRBV7-8 combines with J gene TRBJ1-3; possible D gene TRBD1, 6 bases. The ends were cut back, 5 bases at V and 3 bases at J, with 17 bases in the middle. Germline CDR1 and CDR2: SGHVS and FQNEAQ. There are 16 residues in the CDR3.

This clonotype was seen more than once but under ten times. V gene TRBV7-9 combines with J gene TRBJ1-1; TRBD1 agrees at 10 bases. V was pared by 4 bases and J by 5 bases, with 7 bases of the junction left unmatched. The CDR3 is 15 amino acids. Germline-derived CDR1 and CDR2 are SEHNR and FQNEAQ (reference sequence). The CDR3 sequence: CASSWDRGLGTEAFF. The DNA for the CDR3 is TGTGCCAGCAGCTGGGACAGGGGATTGGGGACTGAAGCTTTCTTT.

This clonotype showed up just a few times. V usage is TRBV20-1 and J usage is TRBJ2-3; TRBD2 aligns across 9 bases. This CDR3 is 17 amino acids long. The junction had 9 bases not matched to a gene; V was cut back by 0 bases and J by 2 bases. Germline values: CDR1 DFQATT, CDR2 SNEGSKA (reference sequence). As DNA, the CDR3 is TGCAGTGCTAGAGATTCCCTAGCGGGGTACTACACAGATACGCAGTATTTT. It encodes CSARDSLAGYYTDTQYF.

The chain employs TRBV20-1 and TRBJ2-7, with 12 bases matching TRBD2. Germline V gene data show CDR1 as DFQATT and CDR2 as SNEGSKA (reference sequence). The CDR3 has 17 amino acids. Trimming removed 0 bases from V and 3 bases from J; junction bases left unmatched: 9. The CDR3 nucleotides are TGCAGTGCTAGAGATCAAGGACTAGCGGGGCTGAACTACGAGCAGTACTTC. Its translation is CSARDQGLAGLNYEQYF.

This clonotype showed up just a few times. The chain uses TRBV7-9 and TRBJ2-7; 7 bases align to TRBD1. CDR3 length: 14 residues. V was pared by 5 bases and J by 0 bases, with 4 bases of the junction left unmatched. Germline-derived CDR1 and CDR2 are SEHNR and FQNEAQ (reference sequence). The CDR3 nucleotides read TGTGCCAGCAGCGTAACAGGGGCCTCCTACGAGCAGTACTTC. Encoded protein: CASSVTGASYEQYF.

J is TRBJ2-2 and V is TRBV2; possible D gene TRBD2, 6 bases. CDR3 length: 18 residues. Germline CDR1 is SNHLY and CDR2 is FYNNEI. Trimming shortened V by 7 bases and J by 0 bases, and 21 bases separated the two germline ends. Written as DNA, the CDR3 is TGTGCCAGCACCGGGGACTCATCGTTGGGGCCGAACACCGGGGAGCTGTTTTTT. It encodes CASTGDSSLGPNTGELFF.

This clonotype was recorded a few times. The chain is built from TRBV12-3 or TRBV12-4 and TRBJ2-1, with a weak D call TRBD1 (6 bases). Trimming pared 5 bases from V and 4 bases from J, leaving 12 bases between. This CDR3 has 14 residues. CDR3 sequence reads: CASSLQGTYNEQFF. The CDR3 DNA reads as TGTGCCAGCAGTCTGCAGGGGACATACAATGAGCAGTTCTTC.

This chain uses TRBV5-4 with TRBJ2-7; 10 bases match TRBD2. This CDR3 comprises 18 residues. Germline V gives CDR1 SGHNT, CDR2 YYREEE (reference sequence). V shed 4 bases and J 0 bases; nucleotides not matched to a gene: 13. The CDR3 DNA reads TGTGCCAGCAGCATATTAGGACTAGCGGAGATAAGCTCCTACGAGCAGTACTTC. It encodes CASSILGLAEISSYEQYF.

This clonotype was recorded many times. V usage is TRBV4-3 and J usage is TRBJ2-1; 10 bases are a match to TRBD1. V trimming: 2 bases; J trimming: 8 bases; junction bases outside the gene matches: 12. Germline values: CDR1 LGHNA, CDR2 YSLEER. The CDR3 has 17 residues. Here the CDR3 reads CASSQTLIRDRGYEQFF. DNA for the CDR3: TGCGCCAGCAGCCAAACTTTAATCCGGGACAGGGGTTATGAGCAGTTCTTC.

This clonotype was recorded at least ten times. This sequence joins TRBV7-8 and TRBJ2-1; D tentatively reads TRBD1 or TRBD2 (5 bases each). Trimming removed 6 bases from V and 3 bases from J, with 15 bases in between. The CDR3 has 15 amino acids. CDR1 and CDR2 from the germline V gene are SGHVS and FQNEAQ. In DNA form, the CDR3 reads TGTGCCAGCAGACCACGGGACCGCGTCTACAATGAGCAGTTCTTC. Encoded protein: CASRPRDRVYNEQFF.

This clonotype was observed at least ten times. V and J are TRBV5-1 and TRBJ2-3, with 8 bases lining up with TRBD1. The CDR3 contains 17 residues. V was pared by 2 bases and J by 0 bases, with 8 bases of the junction left unmatched. The germline V gene encodes CDR1 SGHRS and CDR2 YFSETQ. CDR3 coding DNA: TGCGCCAGCAGCTTAAACCTGGACAGGGAGAGCACAGATACGCAGTATTTT. This translates into CASSLNLDRESTDTQYF.

The V gene is TRBV9, the J gene TRBJ2-3; unclear D gene. Trimming cost V 5 bases and J 2 bases, with 9 bases left between them. The CDR3 runs to 13 residues. In germline, CDR1 is SGDLS, CDR2 YYNGEE. The CDR3 region has the DNA TGTGCCAGCAGTCCGAGTATCACAGATACGCAGTATTTT. Translated, it gives CASSPSITDTQYF.

This chain joins TRBV7-6 and TRBJ2-1; 14 bases agree with TRBD2. Germline V CDR1 and CDR2: SGHVS, FNYEAQ. This CDR3 comprises 17 residues. V shed 1 base, J shed 9 bases, and the junction held 8 bases outside the gene matches. The CDR3 spells CASSLGRGLAGVGEQFF. The CDR3 DNA is TGTGCCAGCAGCTTAGGTCGGGGACTAGCGGGAGTAGGTGAGCAGTTCTTC. The variable domain in full, completed from reference TRBV7-6 and TRBJ2-1, reads GAGVSQSPRYKVTKRGQDVALRCDPISGHVSLYWYRQALGQGPEFLTYFNYEAQQDKSGLPNDRFSAERPEGSISTLTIQRTEQRDSAMYRCASSLGRGLAGVGEQFFGPGTRLTVL.

In its sample, this clonotype was seen a few times. This rearrangement joins TRBV9 to TRBJ1-1; unclear D gene. The V gene lost 0 bases and the J gene lost 5 bases, with 11 bases spanning the gap. This CDR3 is 14 amino acids long. Germline loops: CDR1 SGDLS, CDR2 YYNGEE. The CDR3 DNA follows: TGTGCCAGCAGCGTAGTTGAGAGGCGAACTGAAGCTTTCTTT. It specifies CASSVVERRTEAFF.

This clonotype was detected ten times or more. The rearrangement links TRBV7-9 to TRBJ2-1, with 9 bases lining up with TRBD2. The CDR3 totals 16 residues. V lost 5 bases and J lost 8; bases outside the gene matches: 13. CDR1 is SEHNR and CDR2 is FQNEAQ in the germline V gene (reference sequence). The CDR3: CASSPMGGRAADEQFF. In nucleotides, the CDR3 is TGTGCCAGCAGCCCCATGGGCGGGAGGGCCGCTGATGAGCAGTTCTTC.

V and J are TRBV4-2 and TRBJ1-6; D remains unclear. The CDR3 spans 16 residues. Trimming shortened V by 1 base and J by 6 bases, and 13 bases separated the two germline ends. Germline CDR1 and CDR2: LGHNA and YNFKEQ. CDR3 nucleotide sequence: TGTGCCAGCAGCCAAGGGACCGGGGTTCTTAATTCACCCCTCCACTTT. Amino acid sequence: CASSQGTGVLNSPLHF.

This clonotype has more than one count but fewer than ten. The V gene is TRBV21-1, the J gene TRBJ1-2; TRBD1, the D gene given by the table, was not confirmed from the DNA. TRBV21-1 is termed a pseudogene. The CDR3 has 15 residues. CDR3 sequence reads: CASSPLGGENYGYTF. CDR3 nucleotides: TGTGCCAGCAGCCCCCTGGGGGGCGAAAACTATGGCTACACCTTC.

This clonotype showed up just a few times. V is TRBV20-1 and J is TRBJ2-7; the match to TRBD1 covers 9 bases. Germline CDR1 and CDR2: DFQATT and SNEGSKA (reference sequence). The CDR3 length is 15 residues. Trimming took 0 bases from V and 6 from J; bases not matched to a gene: 9. The CDR3 sequence: CSARETGQGSSEQYF. Here the CDR3 DNA reads TGCAGTGCTAGAGAGACGGGACAGGGTTCATCCGAGCAGTACTTC.

CDR3 in amino acids: CASSLPAAGPTNEKLFF. In DNA form, the CDR3 reads TGCGCCAGCAGCCTTCCAGCTGCGGGGCCAACTAATGAAAAACTGTTTTTT. The chain employs TRBV4-1 and TRBJ1-4, with a possible D match to TRBD1 (5 bases). Looked up from germline, CDR1 is MGHRA and CDR2 is YSYEKL. The CDR3 length is 17 residues. Trimming took off 4 bases at V and 0 bases at J, with 15 bases between the two ends.

The sample holds a few counts of this clonotype. The chain carries TRBV10-3 and TRBJ2-1; tentatively, D is TRBD2 (6 bases). V was shortened by 6 bases and J by 1 base, with 13 bases between the two germline ends. Germline CDR1 and CDR2: ENHRY and SYGVKD. The CDR3 loop spans 15 amino acids. CDR3 sequence reads: CAISPTGVSYNEQFF. CDR3 DNA sequence: TGTGCCATCAGCCCGACGGGGGTGTCCTACAATGAGCAGTTCTTC.

This rearrangement joins TRBV12-3 or TRBV12-4 to TRBJ2-5, with D possibly being TRBD1 (5 bases). The CDR3 has 15 amino acids. Trimming took off 5 bases at V and 5 bases at J, with 18 bases between the two ends. The CDR3 is CASSGVSQGLETQYF. The CDR3 DNA reads as TGTGCCAGCAGTGGCGTGTCGCAGGGCCTGGAGACCCAGTACTTC.

The chain carries TRBV7-8 and TRBJ2-7; 9 bases map to TRBD1. This CDR3 is 15 amino acids long. The V and J ends lost 4 bases and 4 bases, in that order; junction bases with no gene match: 8. Per the germline V gene, CDR1 is SGHVS and CDR2 is FQNEAQ. For the CDR3, the DNA is TGTGCCAGCAGCTCCCGGGACAGGGTGATTTACGAGCAGTACTTC. Amino acids: CASSSRDRVIYEQYF. The whole variable domain, filled in from reference TRBV7-8 and TRBJ2-7, reads GAGVSQSPRYKVAKRGQDVALRCDPISGHVSLFWYQQALGQGPEFLTYFQNEAQLDKSGLPSDRFFAERPEGSVSTLKIQRTQQEDSAVYLCASSSRDRVIYEQYFGPGTRLTVT.

This clonotype was counted a few times. This chain connects TRBV7-6 to TRBJ2-3, with 7 positions matching TRBD1. Trimming removed 5 bases from V and 2 bases from J; junction bases left unmatched: 13. Per the germline V gene, CDR1 is SGHVS and CDR2 is FNYEAQ. This CDR3 comprises 17 residues. CDR3: CASSVFKGGRTTDTQYF. DNA for the CDR3: TGTGCCAGCAGCGTATTCAAAGGGGGCCGAACCACAGATACGCAGTATTTT.